A selection of T cell receptor beta chains follows, all from one sample in a study of Graves' ophthalmopathy and Graves' hyperthyroidism. TCRdb ran MiXCR on the multiplex PCR reads and lists one entry per CDR3 protein. The sample has hundreds of thousands of distinct CDR3 sequences, 35% to 50% seen once; the top ten hold roughly 3%. Sequenced material: peripheral blood. These TCRs come from an adult man with Graves' ophthalmopathy. CDR3s leave out the opening cysteine and the closing phenylalanine or tryptophan. D genes are given only for firm matches.

V gene: TRBV10-2
J gene: TRBJ2-2
D gene: TRBD2
CDR3 protein: ASTVAGGTGELF

V gene: TRBV5-8
J gene: TRBJ2-7
D gene: NA
CDR3 protein: ASQRGLLYEQY

V gene: TRBV4-1
J gene: TRBJ2-6
D gene: NA
CDR3 protein: ASSPLNSGANVLT

V gene: TRBV4-2
J gene: TRBJ2-7
D gene: TRBD2
CDR3 protein: ASSQDLRGAYEQY

V gene: TRBV10-3
J gene: TRBJ2-5
D gene: NA
CDR3 protein: AISVSREETQY

V gene: TRBV12-3/TRBV12-4
J gene: TRBJ2-3
D gene: NA
CDR3 protein: ASGPRLEGPDTQY

V gene: TRBV10-2
J gene: TRBJ2-6
D gene: TRBD2
CDR3 protein: ASILGARGGSGANVLT

V gene: TRBV7-9
J gene: TRBJ2-5
D gene: TRBD1
CDR3 protein: ASSLTGGETQY

V gene: TRBV25-1
J gene: TRBJ1-4
D gene: TRBD1
CDR3 protein: ASSSGQGWGPSEKLF

V gene: TRBV14
J gene: TRBJ2-7
D gene: NA
CDR3 protein: ASSRKPGDGTYEQY

V gene: TRBV2
J gene: TRBJ1-2
D gene: TRBD1
CDR3 protein: ASRDRGQLGYT

V gene: TRBV11-1
J gene: TRBJ1-2
D gene: NA
CDR3 protein: ASSSSTDFYGYT

V gene: TRBV5-1
J gene: TRBJ2-7
D gene: NA
CDR3 protein: ASSLEGSAYEQY

V gene: TRBV29-1
J gene: TRBJ1-4
D gene: TRBD1
CDR3 protein: SVGLTGGNEKLF

V gene: TRBV7-2
J gene: TRBJ1-1
D gene: NA
CDR3 protein: ASSFTRGNTEAF

V gene: TRBV19
J gene: TRBJ1-1
D gene: TRBD1
CDR3 protein: ASWDRAEAF

V gene: TRBV12-3/TRBV12-4
J gene: TRBJ2-5
D gene: NA
CDR3 protein: ASSFTDQETQY

V gene: TRBV10-2
J gene: TRBJ1-5
D gene: TRBD1
CDR3 protein: ASSIGGTGGNQPQH

V gene: TRBV20-1
J gene: TRBJ1-2
D gene: NA
CDR3 protein: SASGVNNYGYT

V gene: TRBV2
J gene: TRBJ1-1
D gene: NA
CDR3 protein: ASSWKGQVLTTEAF

V gene: TRBV14
J gene: TRBJ2-7
D gene: NA
CDR3 protein: ASSQSRDRSYEQY

V gene: TRBV30
J gene: TRBJ1-1
D gene: NA
CDR3 protein: AWSQQADTEAF

V gene: TRBV29-1
J gene: TRBJ2-6
D gene: NA
CDR3 protein: SVEMDHTGANVLT

V gene: TRBV7-9
J gene: TRBJ2-5
D gene: TRBD2
CDR3 protein: ASSLDPGGRETQY

V gene: TRBV12-3/TRBV12-4
J gene: TRBJ1-2
D gene: NA
CDR3 protein: ASTSDRGYT

V gene: TRBV19
J gene: TRBJ1-6
D gene: NA
CDR3 protein: ASSGGEHPNSPLH

V gene: TRBV14
J gene: TRBJ2-7
D gene: NA
CDR3 protein: ASSPDLDPAYEQY

V gene: TRBV30
J gene: TRBJ1-3
D gene: NA
CDR3 protein: AWTETGNTIY

V gene: TRBV29-1
J gene: TRBJ1-2
D gene: TRBD1
CDR3 protein: SVVQGDYGYT

V gene: TRBV7-8
J gene: TRBJ1-1
D gene: NA
CDR3 protein: ASSLSRDNEAF

V gene: TRBV15
J gene: TRBJ2-5
D gene: NA
CDR3 protein: ATSSRPRGRAEETQY

V gene: TRBV3-1
J gene: TRBJ2-7
D gene: NA
CDR3 protein: ASSQSLLYEQY

V gene: TRBV2
J gene: TRBJ2-7
D gene: TRBD1
CDR3 protein: AWSSWTGGYEQY

V gene: TRBV6-5
J gene: TRBJ1-1
D gene: NA
CDR3 protein: ASSYNRQANEAF

V gene: TRBV27
J gene: TRBJ2-7
D gene: NA
CDR3 protein: ASTEGSEQY

V gene: TRBV9
J gene: TRBJ2-7
D gene: NA
CDR3 protein: ASSVASSPAYEQY